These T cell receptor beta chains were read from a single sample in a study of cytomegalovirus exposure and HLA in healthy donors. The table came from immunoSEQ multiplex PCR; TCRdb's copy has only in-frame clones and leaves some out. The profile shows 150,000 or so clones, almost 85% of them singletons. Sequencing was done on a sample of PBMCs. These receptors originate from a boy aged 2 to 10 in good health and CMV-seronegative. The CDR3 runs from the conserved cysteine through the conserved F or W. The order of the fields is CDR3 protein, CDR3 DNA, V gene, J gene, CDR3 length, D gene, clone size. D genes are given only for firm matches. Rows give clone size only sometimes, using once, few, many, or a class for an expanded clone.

CDR3aa: CSVEGGGSETQYF
CDR3nt: TGCAGCGTTGAAGGCGGGGGTAGCGAGACCCAGTACTTC
v_gene: TRBV29-1
j_gene: TRBJ2-5
len: 13
d_gene: TRBD2
abundance: NA

CDR3aa: CASSLWTGGTDTQYF
CDR3nt: TGCGCCAGCAGCTTATGGACAGGGGGCACAGATACGCAGTATTTT
v_gene: TRBV5-1
j_gene: TRBJ2-3
len: 15
d_gene: TRBD1
abundance: NA

CDR3aa: CASSLWRGSENEQFF
CDR3nt: TGTGCCAGCAGTTTATGGCGCGGGAGTGAAAATGAGCAGTTCTTC
v_gene: TRBV28
j_gene: TRBJ2-1
len: 15
d_gene: TRBD2
abundance: NA

CDR3aa: CASSLTGAGYETQYF
CDR3nt: TGCGCCAGCAGCTTGACGGGTGCGGGATACGAGACCCAGTACTTC
v_gene: TRBV5-1
j_gene: TRBJ2-5
len: 15
d_gene: NA
abundance: NA

CDR3aa: CASSPRGTGVGEQYF
CDR3nt: TGTGCCAGCAGCCCGCGCGGGACAGGGGTAGGCGAGCAGTACTTC
v_gene: TRBV14
j_gene: TRBJ2-7
len: 15
d_gene: TRBD1
abundance: NA

CDR3aa: CASSRTSGNNEQFF
CDR3nt: TGTGCCAGCAGTCGGACTAGCGGAAACAATGAGCAGTTCTTC
v_gene: TRBV6-5
j_gene: TRBJ2-1
len: 14
d_gene: TRBD2
abundance: NA

CDR3aa: CASSESSGGVGDTQYF
CDR3nt: TGCGCCAGCAGTGAGTCGTCCGGGGGAGTCGGAGATACGCAGTATTTT
v_gene: TRBV10-2
j_gene: TRBJ2-3
len: 16
d_gene: NA
abundance: NA

CDR3aa: CASSVVAGQSGANVLTF
CDR3nt: TGTGCCAGCAGCGTAGTGGCAGGGCAGTCTGGGGCCAACGTCCTGACTTTC
v_gene: TRBV9
j_gene: TRBJ2-6
len: 17
d_gene: NA
abundance: NA

CDR3aa: CASSEEGLADYEQYF
CDR3nt: TGTGCCAGCAGTGAAGAAGGGCTAGCAGACTACGAGCAGTACTTC
v_gene: TRBV2
j_gene: TRBJ2-7
len: 15
d_gene: NA
abundance: NA

CDR3aa: CASSVEGVTQYF
CDR3nt: TGTGCCAGCAGCGTTGAAGGGGTTACGCAGTATTTT
v_gene: TRBV9
j_gene: TRBJ2-3
len: 12
d_gene: NA
abundance: NA

CDR3aa: CARGWPGGDQPQHF
CDR3nt: TGTGCCAGAGGGTGGCCAGGAGGTGATCAGCCCCAGCATTTT
v_gene: TRBV6-1
j_gene: TRBJ1-5
len: 14
d_gene: NA
abundance: NA

CDR3aa: CASSLDLATDTQYF
CDR3nt: TGTGCCAGCAGCTTAGATCTAGCGACAGATACGCAGTATTTT
v_gene: TRBV11-2
j_gene: TRBJ2-3
len: 14
d_gene: NA
abundance: NA

CDR3aa: CASSFLDRGKYEQYF
CDR3nt: TGCGCCAGCAGCTTCCTCGACAGGGGAAAGTACGAGCAGTACTTC
v_gene: TRBV5-1
j_gene: TRBJ2-7
len: 15
d_gene: TRBD1
abundance: NA

CDR3aa: CASSVDLSSYNEQFF
CDR3nt: TGTGCCAGCAGCGTTGACTTGAGCTCCTACAATGAGCAGTTCTTC
v_gene: TRBV9
j_gene: TRBJ2-1
len: 15
d_gene: NA
abundance: NA

CDR3aa: CSVSGTRSTYEQYF
CDR3nt: TGCAGCGTATCCGGGACTAGGTCCACCTACGAGCAGTACTTC
v_gene: TRBV29-1
j_gene: TRBJ2-7
len: 14
d_gene: TRBD2
abundance: NA

CDR3aa: CASSEGAGYGYTF
CDR3nt: TGTGCCAGCAGCGAGGGGGCCGGCTATGGCTACACCTTC
v_gene: TRBV7-2
j_gene: TRBJ1-2
len: 13
d_gene: TRBD1
abundance: NA

CDR3aa: CASSNGQGNTEAFF
CDR3nt: TGTGCCAGCAGTAACGGACAGGGGAACACTGAAGCTTTCTTT
v_gene: TRBV27
j_gene: TRBJ1-1
len: 14
d_gene: TRBD1
abundance: NA

CDR3aa: CASSEEGTTYGYTF
CDR3nt: TGTGCCAGCAGTGAAGAGGGGACAACCTATGGCTACACCTTC
v_gene: TRBV2
j_gene: TRBJ1-2
len: 14
d_gene: NA
abundance: NA

CDR3aa: CASSFLQGAYNEQFF
CDR3nt: TGTGCCAGCAGTTTTTTACAGGGGGCCTACAATGAGCAGTTCTTC
v_gene: TRBV28
j_gene: TRBJ2-1
len: 15
d_gene: TRBD1
abundance: NA

CDR3aa: CSVDDPTSQVSDTQYF
CDR3nt: TGCAGCGTTGACGATCCGACTAGCCAAGTTTCCGATACGCAGTATTTT
v_gene: TRBV29-1
j_gene: TRBJ2-3
len: 16
d_gene: TRBD2
abundance: NA

CDR3aa: CASSREAASYEQYF
CDR3nt: TGCGCCAGCAGCCGAGAGGCGGCTTCCTACGAGCAGTACTTC
v_gene: TRBV4-1
j_gene: TRBJ2-7
len: 14
d_gene: NA
abundance: few

CDR3aa: CASSLDSYSGNTIYF
CDR3nt: TGTGCCAGCAGCTTAGACTCGTACTCTGGAAACACCATATATTTT
v_gene: TRBV11-2
j_gene: TRBJ1-3
len: 15
d_gene: NA
abundance: NA

CDR3aa: CASSFRQGGDSTEAFF
CDR3nt: TGTGCCAGCAGCTTTCGGCAGGGGGGAGATAGCACTGAAGCTTTCTTT
v_gene: TRBV7-6
j_gene: TRBJ1-1
len: 16
d_gene: TRBD1
abundance: NA

CDR3aa: CASSIFLQAAISYEQYF
CDR3nt: TGTGCTAGCAGTATATTCTTACAAGCGGCAATTTCCTACGAGCAGTACTTC
v_gene: TRBV7-7
j_gene: TRBJ2-7
len: 17
d_gene: NA
abundance: NA

CDR3aa: CASSEWLAGVDYEQYF
CDR3nt: TGTGCCAGCAGTGAGTGGCTAGCGGGAGTAGACTACGAGCAGTACTTC
v_gene: TRBV2
j_gene: TRBJ2-7
len: 16
d_gene: TRBD2
abundance: NA

CDR3aa: CASSSDKTTNEKLFF
CDR3nt: TGTGCCAGCAGCTCAGACAAGACAACTAATGAAAAACTGTTTTTT
v_gene: TRBV5-6
j_gene: TRBJ1-4
len: 15
d_gene: NA
abundance: few

CDR3aa: CASSLYRGAGNQPQHF
CDR3nt: TGTGCCAGCAGTTTATACAGGGGGGCGGGGAATCAGCCCCAGCATTTT
v_gene: TRBV27
j_gene: TRBJ1-5
len: 16
d_gene: TRBD1
abundance: NA

CDR3aa: CASSEVGAEHYEQYF
CDR3nt: TGTGCCAGCAGTGAAGTGGGCGCTGAACATTACGAGCAGTACTTC
v_gene: TRBV6-1
j_gene: TRBJ2-7
len: 15
d_gene: NA
abundance: NA

CDR3aa: CASSMGHSNQPQHF
CDR3nt: TGTGCCAGTAGTATGGGACATAGCAATCAGCCCCAGCATTTT
v_gene: TRBV19
j_gene: TRBJ1-5
len: 14
d_gene: NA
abundance: NA

CDR3aa: CASSRGLAEVGDF
CDR3nt: TGTGCCAGCAGCCGGGGACTAGCGGAAGTAGGCGACTTC
v_gene: TRBV5-4
j_gene: TRBJ2-5
len: 13
d_gene: TRBD2
abundance: once

CDR3aa: CASSYREGENTQYF
CDR3nt: TGTGCCAGCAGTTACCGGGAGGGGGAGAATACGCAGTATTTT
v_gene: TRBV6-6
j_gene: TRBJ2-3
len: 14
d_gene: TRBD2
abundance: NA